The source of this TCR beta chain is a study of control samples from healthy donors and cancer patients. TCRdb's copy holds only in-frame clones and misses some; the assay was immunoSEQ multiplex PCR. Of 120,000 to 150,000 clones listed, about 89% are singletons. Germline V lookup: CDR1 SQVTM, CDR2 ANQGSEA. Trimming shortened V by 0 bases and J by 0 bases, and 5 bases separated the two germline ends. The CDR3 is 14 amino acids. The V gene is TRBV29-1, the J gene TRBJ1-4; D is uncertain. The receptor was derived from a man between 18 and 35 years old in good health. Input material: blood. The CDR3 DNA reads TGCAGCGTTGAAGAGACAACAACTAATGAAAAACTGTTTTTT. The encoded protein is CSVEETTTNEKLFF. Complete variable domain (other parts from reference TRBV29-1 and TRBJ1-4): SAVISQKPSRDICQRGTSLTIQCQVDSQVTMMFWYRQQPGQSLTLIATANQGSEATYESGFVIDKFPISRPNLTFSTLTVSNMSPEDSSIYLCSVEETTTNEKLFFGSGTQLSVL.